This TCR beta chain originates from a study of blood T cell repertoires in COVID-19 (dated by TCRdb to the early 2020s). In the study overall: Samples from collaborators originated in the United States, Italy and Spain and spanned both the acute and convalescent phases of COVID-19. The material from the prospective study consisted of cDNA or gDNA derived from T cells, B-cell-depleted T cells, or PBMCs. Deeply sampled blood TCRbeta repertoires from subjects exposed to, actively infected with, or recovered from COVID-19 were included in the dataset. The repertoires were released in a freely available public database intended as a resource for research on the immune response to SARS-CoV-2. Samples came from the ongoing ImmuneRACE study (first 160 participants) plus 1,254 subjects from 6 global collaborators. A de-identified subject ID, COVID-19 status, age in years and sex were almost always included in the sample metadata. Where available, HLA class I and class II types were obtained from metadata supplied by the sample provider rather than from assay-based typing. Broader findings and caveats from the paper: The amount of clinical and demographic metadata varied by source and participant and was provided uncurated.

A remark on this clone: It lacks a known antigen. Base quality data are lacking; no much larger clone is found one base away.

TCRbeta CDR3 regions were amplified from genomic DNA using the immunoSEQ Assay, a bias-controlled multiplex PCR. On the authors' methods: Nucleated cell counts per sample were estimated from amplification of reference gene primers within the assay. To quantify the absolute abundance of each unique TCRbeta CDR3 rearrangement, sequence reads were collapsed and filtered. For each sample, productive Simpson clonality was calculated by taking the square root of Simpson's diversity index across productive rearrangements. The clones in this table, taken by TCRdb from immuneACCESS, are in-frame only. Not every clone is retained; where verified, under half of the shortfall comes from an unresolved V gene, and the cause of the rest is unknown. V and J calls and clone size are given by that table; D and trimming were obtained from the DNA. The sample table records tens of thousands of clones; 70% to 90% of these occur just once. The leading ten clones occupy 5% to 6.5% of the sample.

Spanning cysteine to phenylalanine, the CDR3 consists of 16 amino acids. Only the CDR3 portion is preserved as DNA: 48 bases, with reading frame beginning at the first base. V loses 7 bases of germline sequence and J loses 3 bases, and the interval between the two ends is 21 bases. CDR1 and CDR2, looked up from the germline V gene (reference sequence), are LNHDA and SQIVND. The collaborating institutions used their own protocols to collect whole blood in K2EDTA tubes. For TCRbeta analysis, collaborator samples were shipped as frozen whole blood, as isolated PBMCs, or as DNA extracted from either sample type.

The sequenced sample consisted of peripheral blood. The clonotype was recovered from a man between 70 and 80 years old with acute or convalescent COVID-19. The sequence is built from TRBV19 and TRBJ2-5; the best D guess is TRBD1, with 7 bases matching. The nucleotides read TGTGCCAGTACCGAAGATGGAGGGGGCAGGGAAGAGACCCAGTACTTC. Its amino acids are CASTEDGGGREETQYF.